These 21 T cell receptor beta chains came from one sample sequenced in a study of T cell responses to AZD1222 COVID-19 vaccine. Here immunoSEQ multiplex PCR was the method, and the copy in TCRdb shows in-frame clones only, minus some. In the table there are 150,000 to 200,000 clones, around 93% of which are singletons. The sequencing used peripheral blood, collected on day 0 of AZD1222 vaccination. Receptors were obtained from an adult in good health.

The J gene is TRBJ1-2, the V gene TRBV19, with unresolved D. Trimming removed 4 bases from V and 0 bases from J, with 0 bases in between. This CDR3 is built from 11 residues. Germline CDR1 reads LNHDA; CDR2 reads SQIVND (reference sequence). CDR3 nucleotides: TGTGCCAGTAGTACTAACTATGGCTACACCTTC. Residues: CASSTNYGYTF.

This chain links TRBV19 with TRBJ1-4; 8 bases agree with TRBD1. V was pared by 4 bases and J by 8 bases, with 9 bases of the junction left unmatched. This CDR3 region has 15 residues. Germline CDR1 is LNHDA and CDR2 is SQIVND (reference sequence). The CDR3 is CASSTPQGAWEKLFF. CDR3 DNA: TGTGCCAGTAGTACCCCGCAGGGGGCGTGGGAAAAACTGTTTTTT.

The V and J genes are TRBV5-5 and TRBJ2-1, with D unclear. Germline loops: CDR1 SGHKS, CDR2 YYEKEE (reference sequence). This CDR3 contains 10 residues. Trimming took off 4 bases at V and 5 bases at J, with 1 base between the two ends. The CDR3 DNA is TGTGCCAGCAGCAACAATGAGCAGTTCTTC. This translates into CASSNNEQFF. The full variable domain, in which reference TRBV5-5 and TRBJ2-1 provide the parts outside the CDR3, is DAGVTQSPTHLIKTRGQQVTLRCSPISGHKSVSWYQQVLGQGPQFIFQYYEKEERGRGNFPDRFSARQFPNYSSELNVNALLLGDSALYLCASSNNEQFFGPGTRLTVL.

The chain carries TRBV7-2 and TRBJ2-3, with 12 bases identical to TRBD2. The length of the CDR3 is 17 residues. Germline loops: CDR1 SGHTA, CDR2 FQGNSA. The V and J ends lost 11 bases and 0 bases, in that order; junction bases with no gene match: 12. CDR3 nucleotide sequence: TGTGCCGGGGGCCCTAGCGGGGGGGCTTTTAGCACAGATACGCAGTATTTT. Protein: CAGGPSGGAFSTDTQYF.

J is TRBJ2-7 and V is TRBV5-5; D is possibly TRBD2 (6 bases). There are 14 residues in the CDR3. V lost 0 bases and J lost 2, with 9 bases in between. The germline gives CDR1 SGHKS, CDR2 YYEKEE (reference sequence). The CDR3 nucleotides read TGTGCCAGCAGCTTGGAACTAGCTACCTACGAGCAGTACTTC. As protein: CASSLELATYEQYF.

This sequence joins TRBV27 and TRBJ1-1; tentative D call: TRBD1 (6 bases). The V and J ends lost 2 bases and 8 bases respectively, with 12 bases between them. Per the germline V gene, CDR1 is MNHEY and CDR2 is SMNVEV (reference sequence). This CDR3 spans 13 amino acids. This CDR3 reads CASSLIRTEEAFF. CDR3 DNA sequence: TGTGCCAGCAGTTTAATTCGGACAGAAGAAGCTTTCTTT.

Worth noting for this clone: The same CDR3 is also encoded by other DNA sequences in this sample. The chain employs TRBV5-4 and TRBJ2-2, with D possibly being TRBD1 or TRBD2 (5 bases each). Germline CDR1 reads SGHNT; CDR2 reads YYREEE (reference sequence). The CDR3 totals 15 residues. Trimming removed 4 bases at V and 4 bases at J, with 14 bases between. CDR3 in DNA: TGTGCCAGCAGCCCCCCTCCTGGGACCACCGGGGAGCTGTTTTTT. Amino acid sequence: CASSPPPGTTGELFF.

The chain combines TRBV7-9 with TRBJ2-7; perhaps TRBD2 as D (5 bases). This CDR3 is built from 13 residues. CDR1 and CDR2 (germline): SEHNR, FQNEAQ (reference sequence). As DNA, the CDR3 is TGTGCAAAAGGAGCGGAAAACTCCTACGAGCAGTACTTC. Translated: CAKGAENSYEQYF.

This chain links TRBV5-1 with TRBJ2-1; TRBD2 matches at 9 bases. Per germline, CDR1 SGHRS and CDR2 YFSETQ. Trimming removed 5 bases from V and 7 bases from J; junction bases left unmatched: 13. CDR3 size: 16 residues. In nucleotides, the CDR3 is TGCGCCAGCAGAAGTGCCCCAGCGGGAGGCTGGAATGAGCAGTTCTTC. It codes for CASRSAPAGGWNEQFF. The variable domain in full, with the rest retrieved from reference TRBV5-1 and TRBJ2-1, is KAGVTQTPRYLIKTRGQQVTLSCSPISGHRSVSWYQQTPGQGLQFLFEYFSETQRNKGNFPGRFSGRQFSNSRSEMNVSTLELGDSALYLCASRSAPAGGWNEQFFGPGTRLTVL.

The chain recombines TRBV2 with TRBJ2-1, with 10 nucleotides matching TRBD2. The CDR3 sequence is 15 residues long. CDR1 SNHLY and CDR2 FYNNEI come from the germline V gene. V trimming: 7 bases; J trimming: 9 bases; junction bases outside the gene matches: 12. The CDR3 bases are TGTGCCAGCAAACTCCTAGCGGGGGTGCAGGGTGAGCAGTTCTTC. Amino acids: CASKLLAGVQGEQFF.

The chain links TRBV5-1 to TRBJ2-3; the D gene is possibly TRBD2 (5 bases). Between the trimmed V and J ends, which lost 0 bases and 2 bases, there was a span of 10 bases. Germline loops: CDR1 SGHRS, CDR2 YFSETQ. The CDR3 has 15 amino acids. CDR3 loop: CASSLGPGNTDTQYF. CDR3 bases: TGCGCCAGCAGCTTGGGTCCGGGAAACACAGATACGCAGTATTTT.

The CDR3 nucleotides read TGTGCCAGCAGCTCAGTCGGTGGCTACACCTTC. It encodes CASSSVGGYTF. The chain links TRBV3-1 (or the pseudogene TRBV3-2) to TRBJ1-2; D ambiguous. Germline V CDR1 and CDR2: LGHDT, YNNKEL (reference sequence). This CDR3 region has 11 residues. Trimming cost V 5 bases and J 7 bases, with 8 bases left between them.

V is TRBV5-4 and J is TRBJ2-2, with D perhaps given as TRBD1 or TRBD2 (6 bases each). Trimming pared 1 base from V and 5 bases from J, leaving 15 bases between. Germline V gives CDR1 SGHNT, CDR2 YYREEE (reference sequence). CDR3 length equals 16 residues. CDR3 nucleotide sequence: TGTGCCAGCAGCTTGCCGGGGGCGTATCGGACCGGGGAGCTGTTTTTT. It codes for CASSLPGAYRTGELFF.

This clone has only a few counts. This chain uses TRBV2 with TRBJ1-1; 7 bases are shared with TRBD1. The junction had 2 bases not matched to a gene; V was cut back by 9 bases and J by 1 base. From germline, CDR1 is SNHLY and CDR2 FYNNEI. The CDR3 has 12 residues. CDR3 residues: CARGTANTEAFF. The CDR3 region has the DNA TGTGCCAGAGGGACAGCGAACACTGAAGCTTTCTTT. The full variable domain, completed using reference TRBV2 and TRBJ1-1, is EPEVTQTPSHQVTQMGQEVILRCVPISNHLYFYWYRQILGQKVEFLVSFYNNEISEKSEIFDDQFSVERPDGSNFTLKIRSTKLEDSAMYFCARGTANTEAFFGQGTRLTVV.

J is TRBJ2-3 and V is TRBV27; 16 bases are a match to TRBD2. The germline gives CDR1 MNHEY, CDR2 SMNVEV (reference sequence). V shed 4 bases, J shed 4 bases, and the junction held 5 bases outside the gene matches. CDR3 length: 17 amino acids. The CDR3: CASSSPGTSGGADTQYF. The CDR3 region has the DNA TGTGCCAGCAGTTCCCCCGGGACTAGCGGGGGGGCAGATACGCAGTATTTT.

The genes are TRBV28 and TRBJ1-2; the D gene is possibly TRBD1 (5 bases). V was shortened by 6 bases and J by 0 bases, with 11 bases between the two germline ends. This CDR3 has 14 amino acids. CDR1 and CDR2 from the germline V gene are MDHEN and SYDVKM. The CDR3 protein is CASRGELSNYGYTF. The CDR3 nucleotides read TGTGCCAGCAGAGGGGAGTTGTCTAACTATGGCTACACCTTC.

Here the CDR3 reads CATSRGGTSGRREKNEQFF. CDR3 coding DNA: TGTGCCACCAGCAGAGGGGGGACTAGCGGGAGAAGAGAGAAAAATGAGCAGTTCTTC. The chain links TRBV15 to TRBJ2-1; 14 bases line up with TRBD2. The V gene end was trimmed by 1 base and the J gene end by 7 bases; junction bases not matched to a gene: 12. CDR3 size: 19 residues. Germline V lookup: CDR1 LNHNV, CDR2 YYDKDF (reference sequence).

This clone was counted a single time. The rearrangement joins TRBV5-4 to TRBJ2-1; D not resolved. V shed 0 bases and J shed 9 bases, with 4 bases lying between them. Germline loops: CDR1 SGHNT, CDR2 YYREEE (reference sequence). This CDR3 spans 11 amino acids. The CDR3 sequence is CASSLASEQFF. For the CDR3, the DNA is TGTGCCAGCAGCTTGGCTAGTGAGCAGTTCTTC.

The gene calls are TRBV3-1 (or the pseudogene TRBV3-2) and TRBJ2-1, with 7 bases identical to TRBD2. The CDR3 runs to 13 residues. V gave up 4 bases and J gave up 10 bases; unmatched junction bases: 7. Germline CDR1 LGHDT, CDR2 YNNKEL (reference sequence). This CDR3 reads CASSRWSAGEQFF. For the CDR3, the DNA is TGTGCCAGCAGCCGTTGGTCAGCGGGGGAGCAGTTCTTC.

This clone showed up just once. The V call is TRBV6-1, the J call TRBJ1-4; TRBD1 might be the D (6 bases). V shed 4 bases and J shed 3 bases, with 15 bases lying between them. Germline V gives CDR1 MNHNS, CDR2 SASEGT. This CDR3 region has 16 residues. CDR3 loop: CASSGVWGAPNEKLFF. The CDR3 coding sequence is TGTGCCAGCAGTGGGGTTTGGGGGGCCCCTAATGAAAAACTGTTTTTT.

The chain combines TRBV30 with TRBJ2-5; D uncertain. The V and J ends lost 0 bases and 1 base respectively, with 12 bases between them. The CDR3 consists of 15 residues. Germline-derived CDR1 and CDR2 are GTSNPN and SVGIG (reference sequence). The chain's CDR3 is CAWSVRGSSQETQYF. The CDR3 nucleotides read TGTGCCTGGAGTGTACGAGGCAGCTCCCAAGAGACCCAGTACTTC.